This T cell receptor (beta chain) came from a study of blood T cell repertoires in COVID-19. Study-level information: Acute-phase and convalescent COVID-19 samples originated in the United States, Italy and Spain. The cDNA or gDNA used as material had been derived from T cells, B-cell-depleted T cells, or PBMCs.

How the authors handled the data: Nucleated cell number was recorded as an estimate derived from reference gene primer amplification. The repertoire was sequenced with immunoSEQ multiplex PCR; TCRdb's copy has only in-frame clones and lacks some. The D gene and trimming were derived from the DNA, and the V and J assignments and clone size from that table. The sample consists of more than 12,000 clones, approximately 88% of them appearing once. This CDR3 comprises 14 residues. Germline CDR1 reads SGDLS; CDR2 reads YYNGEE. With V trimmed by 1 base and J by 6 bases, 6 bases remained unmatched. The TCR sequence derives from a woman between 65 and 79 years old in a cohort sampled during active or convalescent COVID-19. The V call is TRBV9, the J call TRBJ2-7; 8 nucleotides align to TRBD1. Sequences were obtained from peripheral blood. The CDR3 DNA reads TGTGCCAGCAGCGTAATGGGGACAGGTGGCGAGCAGTACTTC. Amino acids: CASSVMGTGGEQYF.